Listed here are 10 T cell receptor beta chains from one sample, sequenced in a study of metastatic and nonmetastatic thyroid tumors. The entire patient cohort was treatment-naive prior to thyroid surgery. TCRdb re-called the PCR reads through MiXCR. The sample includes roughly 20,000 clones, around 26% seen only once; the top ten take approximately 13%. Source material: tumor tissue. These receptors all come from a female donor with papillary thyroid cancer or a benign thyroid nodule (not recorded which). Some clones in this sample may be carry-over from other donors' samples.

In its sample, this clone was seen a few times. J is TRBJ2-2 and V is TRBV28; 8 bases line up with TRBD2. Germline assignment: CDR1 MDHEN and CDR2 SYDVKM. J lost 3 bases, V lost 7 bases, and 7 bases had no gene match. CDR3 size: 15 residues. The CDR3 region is CASKPSGPHTGELFF. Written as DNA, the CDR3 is TGTGCCAGCAAGCCTAGCGGGCCCCACACCGGGGAGCTGTTTTTT.

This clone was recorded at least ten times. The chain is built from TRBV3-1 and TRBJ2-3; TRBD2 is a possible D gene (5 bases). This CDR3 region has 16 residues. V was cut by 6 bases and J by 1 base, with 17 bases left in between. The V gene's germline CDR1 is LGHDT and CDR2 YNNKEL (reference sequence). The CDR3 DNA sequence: TGTGCCAGCAGTACTGTAGAGGGCATCGGCACAGATACGCAGTATTTT. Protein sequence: CASSTVEGIGTDTQYF.

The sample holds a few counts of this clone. The CDR3 nucleotides are TGTGCCAGCAGTTTCGGGACAGATAATTCACCCCTCCACTTT. It is translated as CASSFGTDNSPLHF. The rearrangement links TRBV6-5 to TRBJ1-6, with 7 bases that match TRBD1. V dropped 4 bases and J dropped 5; count of bases not matched to a gene: 2. The CDR3 loop spans 14 amino acids. Germline V gives CDR1 MNHEY, CDR2 SVGAGI.

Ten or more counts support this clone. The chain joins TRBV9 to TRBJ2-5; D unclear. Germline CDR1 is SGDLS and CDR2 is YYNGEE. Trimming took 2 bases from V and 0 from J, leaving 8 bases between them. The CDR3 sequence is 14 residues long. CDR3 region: CASSVGSDQETQYF. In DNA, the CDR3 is TGTGCCAGCAGCGTGGGGTCAGACCAAGAGACCCAGTACTTC. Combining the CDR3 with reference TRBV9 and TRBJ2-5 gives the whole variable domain DSGVTQTPKHLITATGQRVTLRCSPRSGDLSVYWYQQSLDQGLQFLIQYYNGEERAKGNILERFSAQQFPDLHSELNLSSLELGDSALYFCASSVGSDQETQYFGPGTRLLVL.

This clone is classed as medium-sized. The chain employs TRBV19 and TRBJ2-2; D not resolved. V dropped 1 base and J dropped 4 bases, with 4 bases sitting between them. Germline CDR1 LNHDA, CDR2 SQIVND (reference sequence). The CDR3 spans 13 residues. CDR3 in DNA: TGTGCCAGTAGTATAGGGGTCACCGGGGAGCTGTTTTTT. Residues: CASSIGVTGELFF.

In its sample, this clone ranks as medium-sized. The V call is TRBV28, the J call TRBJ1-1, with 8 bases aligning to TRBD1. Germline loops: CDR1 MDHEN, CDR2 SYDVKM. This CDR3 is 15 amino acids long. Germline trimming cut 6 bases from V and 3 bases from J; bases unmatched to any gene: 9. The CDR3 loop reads CASRQGGIGYTEAFF. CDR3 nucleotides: TGTGCCAGCAGACAGGGGGGTATCGGCTACACTGAAGCTTTCTTT.

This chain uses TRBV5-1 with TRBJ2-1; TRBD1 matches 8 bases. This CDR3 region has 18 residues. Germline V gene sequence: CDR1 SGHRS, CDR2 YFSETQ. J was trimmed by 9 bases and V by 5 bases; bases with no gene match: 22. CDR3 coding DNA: TGCGCCAGCAGAGCAGAATCCCCTGGACAGGGTGTAGGTCGTGAGCAGTTCTTC. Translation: CASRAESPGQGVGREQFF.

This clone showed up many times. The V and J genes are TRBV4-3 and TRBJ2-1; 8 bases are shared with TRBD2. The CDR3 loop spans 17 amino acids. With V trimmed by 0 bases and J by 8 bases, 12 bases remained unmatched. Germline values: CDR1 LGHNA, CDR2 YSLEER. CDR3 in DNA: TGCGCCAGCAGCCAAGAAGAGGGGGGACTAGTTAAGGATGAGCAGTTCTTC. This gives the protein CASSQEEGGLVKDEQFF.

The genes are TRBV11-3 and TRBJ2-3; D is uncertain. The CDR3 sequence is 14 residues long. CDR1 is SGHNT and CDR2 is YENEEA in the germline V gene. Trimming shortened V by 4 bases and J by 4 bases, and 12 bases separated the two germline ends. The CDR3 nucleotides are TGTGCCAGCAGCTCCTCCCCTAGGTCAGATACGCAGTATTTT. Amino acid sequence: CASSSSPRSDTQYF.

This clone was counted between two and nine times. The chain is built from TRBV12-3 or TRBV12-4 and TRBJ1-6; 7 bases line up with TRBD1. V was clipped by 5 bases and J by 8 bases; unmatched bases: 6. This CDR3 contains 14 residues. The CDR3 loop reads CASSRQGSDSPLHF. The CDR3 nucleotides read TGTGCCAGCAGTAGACAGGGAAGCGATTCACCCCTCCACTTT.